This entry lists 32 T cell receptor beta chains sequenced from one sample in a study of blood T cell repertoires in COVID-19. This table comes from immunoSEQ multiplex PCR, and its TCRdb copy is limited to in-frame clones, with some not included. This repertoire shows about 300,000 clones, approximately 85% found once; its top ten account for about an eighth. Source material: peripheral blood. These TCRs come from a human donor in a cohort sampled during active COVID-19.

This clone was detected only once. This chain connects TRBV9 to TRBJ1-5, with 11 positions matching TRBD1. CDR3 length: 14 residues. V was pared by 4 bases and J by 6 bases, with 3 bases of the junction left unmatched. Germline values: CDR1 SGDLS, CDR2 YYNGEE. CDR3 in amino acids: CASSKGQGGQPQHF. The DNA for the CDR3 is TGTGCCAGCAGCAAGGGACAGGGGGGTCAGCCCCAGCATTTT. Combining the CDR3 with reference TRBV9 and TRBJ1-5 gives the whole variable domain DSGVTQTPKHLITATGQRVTLRCSPRSGDLSVYWYQQSLDQGLQFLIQYYNGEERAKGNILERFSAQQFPDLHSELNLSSLELGDSALYFCASSKGQGGQPQHFGDGTRLSIL.

This chain connects TRBV18 to TRBJ2-4; TRBD2 might be the D (5 bases). This CDR3 is built from 15 residues. In germline, CDR1 is KGHSH, CDR2 LQKENI. V was cut by 0 bases and J by 7 bases, with 13 bases left in between. The DNA of the CDR3 is TGTGCCAGCTCACCACCGGGCGGGTGGGCGAACATTCAGTACTTC. The encoded protein is CASSPPGGWANIQYF.

This chain connects TRBV21-1 to TRBJ2-4; the table assigns TRBD2, which was not confirmed against the DNA. TRBV21-1 is flagged as a pseudogene. CDR3 length: 14 residues. In DNA form, the CDR3 reads TGTGCCAGCAGCCTTCCGGGCCGGGGGGACATTCAGTACTTC. Protein sequence: CASSLPGRGDIQYF.

This chain joins TRBV7-3 and TRBJ2-1; 13 bases align to TRBD2. CDR1 and CDR2 (germline): SGHTA, FQGTGA. The CDR3 covers 15 residues. With V trimmed by 5 bases and J by 7 bases, 5 bases remained unmatched. This CDR3 is CASSIRTSGRNEQFF. The CDR3 DNA follows: TGTGCCAGCAGCATCAGGACTAGCGGGAGAAATGAGCAGTTCTTC.

As DNA, the CDR3 is TGTGCCAGCAGTTTTCCCGGCGAGCAGTACTTC. Residues: CASSFPGEQYF. The chain carries TRBV28 and TRBJ2-7; D gene uncertain. Germline CDR1 MDHEN, CDR2 SYDVKM. CDR3 length: 11 residues. Trimming pared 3 bases from V and 6 bases from J, leaving 6 bases between.

In its sample, this clone was seen a few times. V usage is TRBV2 and J usage is TRBJ1-2, with D tentatively TRBD1 (6 bases). Trimming took 10 bases from V and 7 from J, leaving 19 bases between them. Germline V gives CDR1 SNHLY, CDR2 FYNNEI. This CDR3 has 13 residues. The CDR3 region has the DNA TGTGCCACCCTGAGGGGGAGGGCGAGTGGCTACACCTTC. Amino acid sequence: CATLRGRASGYTF.

CDR3 sequence reads: CASSVGPDRGSEQYF. The CDR3 coding sequence is TGTGCCAGCAGCGTCGGGCCTGACAGGGGTTCCGAGCAGTACTTC. The chain couples TRBV9 to TRBJ2-7; 8 positions agree with TRBD1. Germline V gene lookup returns CDR1 SGDLS and CDR2 YYNGEE. The CDR3 length is 15 residues. With 2 bases clipped from V and 6 bases from J, the junction kept 10 bases outside the gene matches. Based on the CDR3 plus reference TRBV9 and TRBJ2-7, the full variable domain is DSGVTQTPKHLITATGQRVTLRCSPRSGDLSVYWYQQSLDQGLQFLIQYYNGEERAKGNILERFSAQQFPDLHSELNLSSLELGDSALYFCASSVGPDRGSEQYFGPGTRLTVT.

The chain is built from TRBV7-2 and TRBJ2-2, with 10 bases that match TRBD2. The CDR3 has 17 amino acids. Trimming at V came to 5 bases and at J to 4 bases, leaving 10 bases not matched to a gene. Germline CDR1 and CDR2: SGHTA and FQGNSA. CDR3 in amino acids: CASSLNPSGRGTGELFF. CDR3 coding DNA: TGTGCCAGCAGCCTCAACCCTAGCGGGAGAGGCACCGGGGAGCTGTTTTTT.

The chain carries TRBV10-3 and TRBJ1-1; a possible D gene is TRBD1 (6 bases). CDR1 and CDR2 from the germline V gene are ENHRY and SYGVKD. V lost 2 bases and J 7 bases, leaving 17 bases between the germline ends. The CDR3 totals 15 residues. CDR3 residues: CAISEVAGGGGEAFF. In nucleotides, the CDR3 is TGTGCCATCAGTGAGGTAGCGGGGGGCGGAGGTGAAGCTTTCTTT.

The chain joins TRBV19 to TRBJ2-3, with D uncertain. Trimming pared 7 bases from V and 4 bases from J, leaving 15 bases between. The CDR3 spans 14 residues. The germline V gene has CDR1 LNHDA and CDR2 SQIVND (reference sequence). The CDR3 here is CASTATATADTQYF. The CDR3 DNA reads as TGTGCCAGTACCGCAACAGCCACGGCAGATACGCAGTATTTT.

The rearrangement joins TRBV15 to TRBJ2-3, with D possibly matching TRBD1 (6 bases). Trimming left V 3 bases short and J 6 bases short, with 13 bases between. This CDR3 contains 14 residues. Germline V gene lookup returns CDR1 LNHNV and CDR2 YYDKDF (reference sequence). The chain's CDR3 is CATSRVVQGDTQYF. The DNA for the CDR3 is TGTGCCACCAGCAGGGTCGTACAGGGCGATACGCAGTATTTT.

The rearrangement joins TRBV3-1 (or the pseudogene TRBV3-2) to TRBJ1-1, with D unclear. V dropped 1 base and J dropped 7 bases, with 4 bases sitting between them. The CDR3 sequence is 11 residues long. The germline gives CDR1 LGHDT, CDR2 YNNKEL (reference sequence). In nucleotides, the CDR3 is TGTGCCAGCAGCCAAGCCTATGAAGCTTTCTTT. This gives the protein CASSQAYEAFF.

In nucleotides, the CDR3 is TGTGCCAGTATCGCGGGGCCACCGATTTATAACTATGGCTACACCTTC. Translating gives CASIAGPPIYNYGYTF. J is TRBJ1-2 and V is TRBV19; perhaps TRBD1 as D (5 bases). CDR1 is LNHDA, CDR2 SQIVND, per germline (reference sequence). The V end was cut by 7 bases, the J end by 1 base, with 19 bases between. The CDR3 loop spans 16 amino acids.

This clone was found a few times. This chain uses TRBV2 with TRBJ1-1; D unclear. Germline lookup yields CDR1 SNHLY and CDR2 FYNNEI. V lost 5 bases and J lost 3, with 7 bases in between. The length of the CDR3 is 12 residues. This CDR3 reads CASSREYTEAFF. DNA for the CDR3: TGTGCCAGCAGTAGAGAGTACACTGAAGCTTTCTTT. The full variable domain, its missing parts supplied by reference TRBV2 and TRBJ1-1, is EPEVTQTPSHQVTQMGQEVILRCVPISNHLYFYWYRQILGQKVEFLVSFYNNEISEKSEIFDDQFSVERPDGSNFTLKIRSTKLEDSAMYFCASSREYTEAFFGQGTRLTVV.

The CDR3 protein is CASSQGLVGYNEQFF. The CDR3 DNA sequence: TGTGCCAGCAGCCAAGGTCTAGTTGGCTACAATGAGCAGTTCTTC. V and J are TRBV14 and TRBJ2-1; D is ambiguous. The CDR3 sequence is 15 residues long. Trimming removed 1 base at V and 3 bases at J, with 10 bases between. Germline V gene sequence: CDR1 SGHDN, CDR2 FVKESK.

This chain joins TRBV3-1 (or the pseudogene TRBV3-2) and TRBJ2-3; D call uncertain. V dropped 8 bases and J dropped 1 base, with 10 bases sitting between them. Germline V gene lookup returns CDR1 LGHDT and CDR2 YNNKEL (reference sequence). The CDR3 is 13 residues long. The CDR3: CASGRPGTDTQYF. The CDR3, as DNA: TGTGCCAGCGGCAGGCCGGGCACAGATACGCAGTATTTT.

The V and J genes are TRBV6-5 and TRBJ1-1; possible D gene TRBD1, 5 bases. The CDR3 spans 11 residues. Trimming removed 2 bases from V and 10 bases from J, with 8 bases in between. Germline values: CDR1 MNHEY, CDR2 SVGAGI. The CDR3 protein is CASSYNGGAFF. CDR3 coding DNA: TGTGCCAGCAGTTACAACGGGGGAGCTTTCTTT.

The chain carries TRBV27 and TRBJ1-6; D is possibly TRBD1 (5 bases). V lost 5 bases, J lost 7 bases, and 9 bases lay in between. CDR1 is MNHEY, CDR2 SMNVEV, per germline (reference sequence). The CDR3 length is 13 residues. The CDR3 loop is CASSGNRNSPLHF. In DNA, the CDR3 is TGTGCCAGCAGTGGCAACAGGAATTCACCCCTCCACTTT.

This chain links TRBV7-9 with TRBJ2-1; 7 nucleotides line up with TRBD2. Losses at the gene ends were 3 bases for V and 1 base for J; bases not matched to a gene: 6. The CDR3 sequence is 16 residues long. Looked up from germline, CDR1 is SEHNR and CDR2 is FQNEAQ (reference sequence). The CDR3 coding sequence is TGTGCCAGCAGCTTCAGTGGGGGAGGGTCCTACAATGAGCAGTTCTTC. It yields the protein CASSFSGGGSYNEQFF. The full variable domain, with the rest looked up from reference TRBV7-9 and TRBJ2-1, is DTGVSQNPRHKITKRGQNVTFRCDPISEHNRLYWYRQTLGQGPEFLTYFQNEAQLEKSRLLSDRFSAERPKGSFSTLEIQRTEQGDSAMYLCASSFSGGGSYNEQFFGPGTRLTVL.

The V call is TRBV11-2, the J call TRBJ1-5, with D uncertain. The V end lost 6 bases, the J end lost 6 bases, and 12 bases lay between the germline ends. Per the germline V gene, CDR1 is SGHAT and CDR2 is FQNNGV. There are 13 residues in the CDR3. The CDR3 reads CASSLSVSQPQHF. The CDR3 region has the DNA TGTGCCAGCAGTTTAAGCGTCAGTCAGCCCCAGCATTTT.

The chain couples TRBV24-1 to TRBJ2-1; 8 bases match TRBD2. There are 16 residues in the CDR3. In germline, CDR1 is KGHDR, CDR2 SFDVKD. The V segment lost 2 bases and the J segment 2 bases; nucleotides outside the gene matches: 4. CDR3 loop: CATSDSVAGTYNEQFF. The CDR3 DNA follows: TGTGCCACCAGTGATTCAGTAGCGGGGACCTACAATGAGCAGTTCTTC.

The chain has TRBV4-1 and TRBJ2-3; D is perhaps TRBD1 (6 bases). CDR3 length: 14 residues. Germline V lookup: CDR1 MGHRA, CDR2 YSYEKL. V dropped 1 base and J dropped 6 bases, with 11 bases sitting between them. CDR3 amino acids: CASSQGWGPDTQYF. The CDR3 DNA sequence: TGCGCCAGCAGCCAAGGTTGGGGGCCTGATACGCAGTATTTT.

This chain joins TRBV5-4 and TRBJ2-2; 8 bases match TRBD1. This CDR3 region has 16 residues. Germline V gene lookup returns CDR1 SGHNT and CDR2 YYREEE (reference sequence). The J segment lost 2 bases and the V segment lost 4 bases, leaving 7 bases of the junction unmatched. The DNA of the CDR3 is TGTGCCAGCAGCGAAGGACAGGGTTTTAACACCGGGGAGCTGTTTTTT. This translates into CASSEGQGFNTGELFF.

The gene calls are TRBV29-1 and TRBJ1-5; 8 positions agree with TRBD1. The CDR3 has 11 residues. Germline V gives CDR1 SQVTM, CDR2 ANQGSEA. V dropped 6 bases and J dropped 11; count of bases not matched to a gene: 6. The DNA for the CDR3 is TGCAGCGTCCAGGGGGCGCGGACCCAGCATTTT. Translated, it gives CSVQGARTQHF.

This clone was seen a single time. V and J are TRBV5-6 and TRBJ2-1, with D tentatively TRBD2 (6 bases). Per the germline V gene, CDR1 is SGHDT and CDR2 is YYEEEE. Trimming cost V 7 bases and J 8 bases, with 7 bases left between them. The CDR3 has 10 amino acids. Here the CDR3 DNA reads TGTGCCAGCGGGGGGTATGAGCAGTTCTTC. The encoded protein is CASGGYEQFF.

The chain uses TRBV29-1 and TRBJ2-1; possible D gene TRBD2, 5 bases. The germline V gene encodes CDR1 SQVTM and CDR2 ANQGSEA. V lost 7 bases to trimming and J lost 7 bases, with 14 bases between them. The CDR3 runs 12 residues. The CDR3 DNA sequence: TGCAGCGGGGAGTGGGATTTGAATGAGCAGTTCTTC. This sequence encodes CSGEWDLNEQFF.

Only one count was recorded for this clone. J is TRBJ2-1 and V is TRBV6-2 or TRBV6-3; 16 bases are shared with TRBD2. V shed 2 bases, J shed 9 bases, and the junction held 7 bases outside the gene matches. The CDR3 loop spans 17 amino acids. Germline V gene data show CDR1 as MNHEY and CDR2 as SVGEGT. The DNA for the CDR3 is TGTGCCAGCAGTTACCGGGGACTAGCGGGAGGGATGCCTGAGCAGTTCTTC. Translating gives CASSYRGLAGGMPEQFF.

The rearrangement links TRBV5-8 to TRBJ2-6; 9 bases map to TRBD1. CDR3 length: 17 amino acids. V gave up 3 bases and J gave up 2 bases; unmatched junction bases: 6. Germline CDR1 and CDR2: SGHTS and YDEGEE. The CDR3 is CASSWGQGVAGANVLTF. The CDR3 DNA sequence: TGTGCCAGCAGCTGGGGACAGGGAGTGGCTGGGGCCAACGTCCTGACTTTC.

V gene TRBV7-6 combines with J gene TRBJ2-1; 11 bases line up with TRBD2. The CDR3 consists of 16 residues. The V and J ends lost 1 base and 4 bases, in that order; junction bases with no gene match: 3. Germline CDR1 reads SGHVS; CDR2 reads FNYEAQ. The CDR3 region is CASSLETSGGYNEQFF. The CDR3 DNA reads as TGTGCCAGCAGCTTAGAAACTAGCGGGGGTTACAATGAGCAGTTCTTC.

The chain carries TRBV11-2 and TRBJ2-7; 9 nucleotides agree with TRBD1. With 6 bases clipped from V and 1 base from J, the junction kept 4 bases outside the gene matches. CDR3 length: 14 residues. The germline gives CDR1 SGHAT, CDR2 FQNNGV. This CDR3 is CASRPGTGSYEQYF. CDR3 bases: TGTGCCAGCAGACCCGGGACAGGGTCCTACGAGCAGTACTTC.

This chain joins TRBV27 and TRBJ2-1, with D possibly being TRBD1 (6 bases). Trimming stripped 0 bases from V and 10 bases from J, with 16 bases between. The germline CDR1 and CDR2 sequences are MNHEY and SMNVEV (reference sequence). The CDR3 contains 15 residues. The CDR3 loop reads CASSLSWTSGTEQFF. The CDR3 region has the DNA TGTGCCAGCAGTTTATCGTGGACCTCCGGGACAGAGCAGTTCTTC.

The chain uses TRBV4-2 and TRBJ2-7, with TRBD2 matching 12 bases. CDR3 length: 16 residues. V shed 0 bases and J 10 bases; nucleotides not matched to a gene: 10. Germline loops: CDR1 LGHNA, CDR2 YNFKEQ. The chain's CDR3 is CASSQEGLAGGPKQYF. As DNA, the CDR3 is TGTGCCAGCAGCCAAGAAGGCCTAGCGGGAGGGCCGAAACAGTACTTC.